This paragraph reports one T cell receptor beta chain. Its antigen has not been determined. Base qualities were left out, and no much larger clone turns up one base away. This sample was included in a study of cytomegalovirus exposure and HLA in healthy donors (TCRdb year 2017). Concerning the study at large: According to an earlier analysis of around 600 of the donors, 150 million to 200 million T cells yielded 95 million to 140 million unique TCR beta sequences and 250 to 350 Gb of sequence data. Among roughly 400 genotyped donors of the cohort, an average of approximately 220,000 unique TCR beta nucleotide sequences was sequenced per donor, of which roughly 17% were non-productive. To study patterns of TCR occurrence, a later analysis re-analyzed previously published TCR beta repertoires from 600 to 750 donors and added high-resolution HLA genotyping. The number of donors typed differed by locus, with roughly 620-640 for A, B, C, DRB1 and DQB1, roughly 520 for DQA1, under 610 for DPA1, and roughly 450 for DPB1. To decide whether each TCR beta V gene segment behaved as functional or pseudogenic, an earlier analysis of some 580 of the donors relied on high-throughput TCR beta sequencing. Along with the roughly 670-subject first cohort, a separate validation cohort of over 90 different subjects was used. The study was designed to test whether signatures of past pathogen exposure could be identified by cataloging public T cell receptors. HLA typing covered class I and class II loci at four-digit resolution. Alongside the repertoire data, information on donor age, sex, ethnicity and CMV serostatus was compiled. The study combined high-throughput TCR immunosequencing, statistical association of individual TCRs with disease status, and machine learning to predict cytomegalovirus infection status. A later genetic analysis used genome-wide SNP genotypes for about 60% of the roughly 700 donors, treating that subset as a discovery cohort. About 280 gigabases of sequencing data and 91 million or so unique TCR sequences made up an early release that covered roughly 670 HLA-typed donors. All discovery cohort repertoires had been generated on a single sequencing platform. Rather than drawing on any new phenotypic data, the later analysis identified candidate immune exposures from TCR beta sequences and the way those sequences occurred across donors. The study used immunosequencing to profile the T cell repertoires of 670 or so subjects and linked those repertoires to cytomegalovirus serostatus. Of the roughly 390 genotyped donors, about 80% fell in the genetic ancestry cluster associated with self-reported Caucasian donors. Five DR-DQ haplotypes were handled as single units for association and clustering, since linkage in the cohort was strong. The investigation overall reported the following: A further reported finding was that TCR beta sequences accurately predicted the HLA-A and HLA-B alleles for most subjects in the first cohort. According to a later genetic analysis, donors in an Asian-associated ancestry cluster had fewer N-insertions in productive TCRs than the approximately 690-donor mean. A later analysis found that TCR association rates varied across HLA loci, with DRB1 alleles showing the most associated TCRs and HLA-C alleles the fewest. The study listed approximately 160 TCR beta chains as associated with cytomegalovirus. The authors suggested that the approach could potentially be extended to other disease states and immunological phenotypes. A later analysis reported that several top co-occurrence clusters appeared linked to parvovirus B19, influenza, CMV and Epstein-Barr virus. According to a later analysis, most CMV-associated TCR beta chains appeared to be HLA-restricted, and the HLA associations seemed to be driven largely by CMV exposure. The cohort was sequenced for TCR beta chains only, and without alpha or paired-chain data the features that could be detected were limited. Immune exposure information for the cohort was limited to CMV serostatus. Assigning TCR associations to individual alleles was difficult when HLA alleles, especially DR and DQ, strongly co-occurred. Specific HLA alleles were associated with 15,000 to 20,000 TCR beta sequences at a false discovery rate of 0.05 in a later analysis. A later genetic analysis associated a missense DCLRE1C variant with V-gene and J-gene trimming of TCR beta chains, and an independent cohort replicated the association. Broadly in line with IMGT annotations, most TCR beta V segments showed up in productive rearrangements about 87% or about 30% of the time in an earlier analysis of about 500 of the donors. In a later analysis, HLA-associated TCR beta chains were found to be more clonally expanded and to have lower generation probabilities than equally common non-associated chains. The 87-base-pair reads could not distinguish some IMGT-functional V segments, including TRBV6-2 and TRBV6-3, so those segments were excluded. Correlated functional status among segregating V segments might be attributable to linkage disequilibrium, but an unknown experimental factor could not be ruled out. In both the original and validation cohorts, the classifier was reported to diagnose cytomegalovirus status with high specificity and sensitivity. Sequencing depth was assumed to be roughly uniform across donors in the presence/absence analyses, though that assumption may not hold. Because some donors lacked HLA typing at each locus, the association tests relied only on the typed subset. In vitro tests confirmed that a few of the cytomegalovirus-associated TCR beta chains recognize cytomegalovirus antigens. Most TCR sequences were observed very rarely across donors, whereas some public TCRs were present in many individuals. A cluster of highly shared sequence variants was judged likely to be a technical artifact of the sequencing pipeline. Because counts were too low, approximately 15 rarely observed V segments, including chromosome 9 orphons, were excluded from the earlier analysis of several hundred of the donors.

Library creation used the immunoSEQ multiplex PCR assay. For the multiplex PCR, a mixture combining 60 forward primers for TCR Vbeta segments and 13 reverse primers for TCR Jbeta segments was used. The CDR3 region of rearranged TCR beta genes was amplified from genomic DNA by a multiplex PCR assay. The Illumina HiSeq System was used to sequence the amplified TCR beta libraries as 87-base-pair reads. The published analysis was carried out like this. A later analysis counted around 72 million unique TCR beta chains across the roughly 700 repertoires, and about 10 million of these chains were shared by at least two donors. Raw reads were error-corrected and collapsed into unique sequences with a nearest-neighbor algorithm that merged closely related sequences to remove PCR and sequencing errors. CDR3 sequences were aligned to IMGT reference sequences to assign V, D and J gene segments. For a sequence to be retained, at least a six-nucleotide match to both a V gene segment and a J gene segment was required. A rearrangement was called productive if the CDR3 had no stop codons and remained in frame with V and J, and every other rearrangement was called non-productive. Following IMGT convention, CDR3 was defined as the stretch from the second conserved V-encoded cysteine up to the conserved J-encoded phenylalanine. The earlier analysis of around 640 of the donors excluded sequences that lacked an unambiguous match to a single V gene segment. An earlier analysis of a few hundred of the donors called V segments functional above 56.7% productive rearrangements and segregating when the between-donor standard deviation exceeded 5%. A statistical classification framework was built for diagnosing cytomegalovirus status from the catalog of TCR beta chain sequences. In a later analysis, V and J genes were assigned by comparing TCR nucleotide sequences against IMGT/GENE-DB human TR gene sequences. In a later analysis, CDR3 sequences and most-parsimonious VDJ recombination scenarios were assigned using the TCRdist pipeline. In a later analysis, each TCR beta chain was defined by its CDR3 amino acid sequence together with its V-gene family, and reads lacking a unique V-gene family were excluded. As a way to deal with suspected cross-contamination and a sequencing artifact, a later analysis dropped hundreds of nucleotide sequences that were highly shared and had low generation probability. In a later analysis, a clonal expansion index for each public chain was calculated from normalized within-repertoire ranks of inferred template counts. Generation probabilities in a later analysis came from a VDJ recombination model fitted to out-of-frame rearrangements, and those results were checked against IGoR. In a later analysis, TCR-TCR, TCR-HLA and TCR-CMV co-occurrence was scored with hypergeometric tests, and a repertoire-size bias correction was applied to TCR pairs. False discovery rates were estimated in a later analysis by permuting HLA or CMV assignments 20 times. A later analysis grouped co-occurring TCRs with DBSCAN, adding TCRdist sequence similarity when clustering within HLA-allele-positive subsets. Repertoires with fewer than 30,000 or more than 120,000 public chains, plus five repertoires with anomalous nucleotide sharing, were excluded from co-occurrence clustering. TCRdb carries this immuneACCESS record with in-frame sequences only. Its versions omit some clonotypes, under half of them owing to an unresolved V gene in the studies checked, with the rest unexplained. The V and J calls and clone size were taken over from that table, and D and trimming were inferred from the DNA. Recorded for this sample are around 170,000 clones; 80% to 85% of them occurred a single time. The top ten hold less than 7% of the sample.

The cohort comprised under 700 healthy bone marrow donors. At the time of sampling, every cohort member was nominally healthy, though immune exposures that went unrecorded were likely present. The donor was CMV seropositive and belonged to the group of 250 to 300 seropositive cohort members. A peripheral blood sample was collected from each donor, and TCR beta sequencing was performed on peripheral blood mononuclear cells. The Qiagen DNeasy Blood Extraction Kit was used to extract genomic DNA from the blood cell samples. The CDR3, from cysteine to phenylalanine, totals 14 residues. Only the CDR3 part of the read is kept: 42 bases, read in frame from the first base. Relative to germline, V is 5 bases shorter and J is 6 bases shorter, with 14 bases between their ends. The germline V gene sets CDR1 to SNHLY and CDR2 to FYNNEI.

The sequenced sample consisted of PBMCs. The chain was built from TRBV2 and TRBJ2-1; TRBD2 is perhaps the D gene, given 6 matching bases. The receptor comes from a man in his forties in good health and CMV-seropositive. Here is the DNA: TGTGCCAGCAGTTACGATCGGGGGTCCAATGAGCAGTTCTTC. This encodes CASSYDRGSNEQFF. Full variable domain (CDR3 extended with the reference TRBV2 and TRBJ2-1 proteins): EPEVTQTPSHQVTQMGQEVILRCVPISNHLYFYWYRQILGQKVEFLVSFYNNEISEKSEIFDDQFSVERPDGSNFTLKIRSTKLEDSAMYFCASSYDRGSNEQFFGPGTRLTVL.